Following are 9 T cell receptor beta chains from one sample sequenced in a study of blood T cells in healthy people across ages. A J-beta primer mix and a sample-barcoded 5' primer were used in a second PCR of roughly 6 to 12 cycles. Via MiXCR, TCRdb re-called the 5' RACE reads, giving one row per CDR3 protein. The table includes approximately 800,000 distinct CDR3 sequences, 58% detected once. Sequenced input: blood. These receptors were collected from a man aged 30 to 39 in good health.

Written as DNA, the CDR3 is TGTGCCAGCAGTGATGTTTGGGGGACCTACGAGCAGTACTTC. Its translation: CASSDVWGTYEQYF. V usage is TRBV2 and J usage is TRBJ2-7, with D perhaps being TRBD1 or TRBD2 (5 bases each). The CDR3 runs to 14 residues. The V end was cut by 3 bases, the J end by 2 bases, with 11 bases between. CDR1 and CDR2 from the germline V gene are SNHLY and FYNNEI.

This clonotype was counted a few times. The chain recombines TRBV11-1 with TRBJ2-4, with D hard to call. Germline-derived CDR1 and CDR2 are SGHAT and FQDESV (reference sequence). V lost 1 base and J lost 0, with 10 bases in between. This CDR3 spans 16 amino acids. The CDR3 DNA follows: TGTGCCAGCAGCTTAGGTGGCAGGCTAGCCAAAAACATTCAGTACTTC. As protein: CASSLGGRLAKNIQYF.

This clonotype was seen a few times. J is TRBJ2-1 and V is TRBV10-3; 12 bases fit TRBD2. The germline gives CDR1 ENHRY, CDR2 SYGVKD. CDR3 length: 15 residues. With 4 bases clipped from V and 7 bases from J, the junction kept 5 bases outside the gene matches. CDR3 nucleotides: TGTGCCATCAGTGTAACTAGCGGGGGGAGGAATGAGCAGTTCTTC. It codes for CAISVTSGGRNEQFF.

The gene calls are TRBV7-2 and TRBJ2-5; 7 bases fit TRBD2. Germline CDR1 is SGHTA and CDR2 is FQGNSA. This CDR3 region has 14 residues. V was pared by 6 bases and J by 6 bases, with 10 bases of the junction left unmatched. The CDR3 here is CASSFAGGSQTQYF. CDR3 bases: TGTGCCAGCAGTTTTGCGGGCGGGAGCCAGACCCAGTACTTC.

V and J are TRBV10-3 and TRBJ2-5; 9 bases fit TRBD2. Germline V gives CDR1 ENHRY, CDR2 SYGVKD. The CDR3 contains 15 residues. Trimming took 0 bases from V and 3 from J; bases not matched to a gene: 2. In nucleotides, the CDR3 is TGTGCCATCAGTGAGTCGAGCGGGGGGAAAGAGACCCAGTACTTC. This codes for CAISESSGGKETQYF.

The chain has TRBV9 and TRBJ2-3; no definite D call. Germline V gives CDR1 SGDLS, CDR2 YYNGEE. The CDR3 covers 14 residues. With 3 bases removed from V and 2 bases from J, the gap between germline ends came to 10 bases. CDR3 loop: CASSARLFTDTQYF. The CDR3, as DNA: TGTGCCAGCAGCGCCCGCCTCTTCACAGATACGCAGTATTTT. Full variable domain (missing parts from reference TRBV9 and TRBJ2-3): DSGVTQTPKHLITATGQRVTLRCSPRSGDLSVYWYQQSLDQGLQFLIQYYNGEERAKGNILERFSAQQFPDLHSELNLSSLELGDSALYFCASSARLFTDTQYFGPGTRLTVL.

V is TRBV7-2 and J is TRBJ2-1; perhaps TRBD2 as D (5 bases). V lost 0 bases, J lost 0 bases, and 12 bases lay in between. The CDR3 is 17 amino acids. Germline values: CDR1 SGHTA, CDR2 FQGNSA. This CDR3 reads CASSLAGVRSSYNEQFF. The DNA of the CDR3 is TGTGCCAGCAGCTTAGCGGGAGTCCGGAGCTCCTACAATGAGCAGTTCTTC. The complete variable domain, with remaining parts taken from reference TRBV7-2 and TRBJ2-1, reads GAGVSQSPSNKVTEKGKDVELRCDPISGHTALYWYRQSLGQGLEFLIYFQGNSAPDKSGLPSDRFSAERTGGSVSTLTIQRTQQEDSAVYLCASSLAGVRSSYNEQFFGPGTRLTVL.

Here the CDR3 reads CASSYRRIYSPLHF. The DNA of the CDR3 is TGTGCCAGCAGTTACAGGCGGATTTACTCACCCCTCCACTTT. This sequence joins TRBV6-5 and TRBJ1-6; no reliable D call. This CDR3 spans 14 amino acids. Germline CDR1 is MNHEY and CDR2 is SVGAGI. V was clipped by 2 bases and J by 10 bases, with 12 bases between them.

In this sample, this clonotype turned up once. The chain joins TRBV5-1 to TRBJ2-7; D gene uncertain. The DNA end favors TRBJ2-5, so the J call may be wrong. CDR1 and CDR2 (germline): SGHRS, YFSETQ. This CDR3 is built from 17 residues. CDR3 sequence (DNA): TGCGCCAGCAGCTTGGTTTCGATCCTCAACGTCAAAGAGACCCAGTACTTC. Amino acid sequence: CASSLVSILNVKETQYF.